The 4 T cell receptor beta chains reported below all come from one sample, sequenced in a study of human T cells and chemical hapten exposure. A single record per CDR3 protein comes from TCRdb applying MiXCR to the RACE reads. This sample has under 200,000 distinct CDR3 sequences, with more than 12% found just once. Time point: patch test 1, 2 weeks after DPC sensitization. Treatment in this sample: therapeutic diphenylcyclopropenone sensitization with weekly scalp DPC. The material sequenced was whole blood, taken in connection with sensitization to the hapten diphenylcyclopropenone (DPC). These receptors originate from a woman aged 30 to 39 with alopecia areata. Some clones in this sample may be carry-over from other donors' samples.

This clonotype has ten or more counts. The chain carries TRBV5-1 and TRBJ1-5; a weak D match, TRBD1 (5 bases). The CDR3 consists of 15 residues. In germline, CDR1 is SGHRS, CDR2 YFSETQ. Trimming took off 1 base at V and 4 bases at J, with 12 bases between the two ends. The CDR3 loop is CASSLSGRDNQPQHF. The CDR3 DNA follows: TGCGCCAGCAGCTTGTCGGGCAGGGATAATCAGCCCCAGCATTTT. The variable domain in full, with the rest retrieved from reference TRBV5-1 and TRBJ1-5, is KAGVTQTPRYLIKTRGQQVTLSCSPISGHRSVSWYQQTPGQGLQFLFEYFSETQRNKGNFPGRFSGRQFSNSRSEMNVSTLELGDSALYLCASSLSGRDNQPQHFGDGTRLSIL.

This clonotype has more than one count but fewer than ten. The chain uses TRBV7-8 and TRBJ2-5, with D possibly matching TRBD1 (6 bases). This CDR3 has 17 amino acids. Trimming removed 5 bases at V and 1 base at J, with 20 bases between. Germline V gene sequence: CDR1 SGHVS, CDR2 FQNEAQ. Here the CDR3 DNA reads TGTGCCAGCAGCGTACCGCGTGGACAGACCTTCCAAGAGACCCAGTACTTC. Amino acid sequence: CASSVPRGQTFQETQYF. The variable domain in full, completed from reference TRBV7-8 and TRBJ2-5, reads GAGVSQSPRYKVAKRGQDVALRCDPISGHVSLFWYQQALGQGPEFLTYFQNEAQLDKSGLPSDRFFAERPEGSVSTLKIQRTQQEDSAVYLCASSVPRGQTFQETQYFGPGTRLLVL.

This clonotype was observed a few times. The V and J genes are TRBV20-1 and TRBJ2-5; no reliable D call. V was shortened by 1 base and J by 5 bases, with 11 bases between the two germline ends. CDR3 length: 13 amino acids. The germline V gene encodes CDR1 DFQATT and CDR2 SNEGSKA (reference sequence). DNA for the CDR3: TGCAGTGCTAGAGGACAAGTCTCGGAGACCCAGTACTTC. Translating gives CSARGQVSETQYF.

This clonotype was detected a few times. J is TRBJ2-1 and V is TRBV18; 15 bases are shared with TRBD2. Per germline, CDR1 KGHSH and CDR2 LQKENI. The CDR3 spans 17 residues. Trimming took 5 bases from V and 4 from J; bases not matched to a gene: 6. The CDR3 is CASSSGTSGGLYNEQFF. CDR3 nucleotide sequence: TGTGCCAGCTCATCAGGGACTAGCGGGGGGTTATACAATGAGCAGTTCTTC.